Presented here are 30 T cell receptor beta chains from one specimen sequenced in a study of pediatric ulcerative colitis. Assay used: immunoSEQ multiplex PCR; TCRdb lists only in-frame clones, some missing. The data contain 45,000 to 75,000 clones, about nine tenths of them singletons. Material: blood. These receptors were collected from a boy aged 10-17 years who was a control in a study of pediatric ulcerative colitis.

The genes are TRBV7-9 and TRBJ2-6, with a possible D match to TRBD2 (6 bases). The germline gives CDR1 SEHNR, CDR2 FQNEAQ (reference sequence). V was cut by 7 bases and J by 4 bases, with 20 bases left in between. CDR3 length equals 17 residues. Written as DNA, the CDR3 is TGTGCCAGCACCCTCCTCCCCGGGGAGGAAGGGGCCAACGTCCTGACTTTC. It translates to CASTLLPGEEGANVLTF.

This sequence joins TRBV20-1 and TRBJ2-1; D might be TRBD2 (6 bases). Germline V lookup: CDR1 DFQATT, CDR2 SNEGSKA (reference sequence). The CDR3 consists of 11 residues. In DNA, the CDR3 is TGCAGCGGGAGCTCCTACAATGAGCAGTTCTTC. It is translated as CSGSSYNEQFF.

The chain combines TRBV27 with TRBJ2-7; no clear D gene. Germline V gene data show CDR1 as MNHEY and CDR2 as SMNVEV (reference sequence). This CDR3 region has 14 residues. Trimming removed 6 bases at V and 1 base at J, with 13 bases between. The CDR3 region is CASSKLGQSYEQYF. CDR3 DNA sequence: TGTGCCAGCAGCAAATTAGGGCAGTCCTACGAGCAGTACTTC.

CDR3 protein: CAWREKRANNEQFF. CDR3 DNA sequence: TGTGCCTGGAGAGAGAAAAGGGCCAACAATGAGCAGTTCTTC. The genes are TRBV30 and TRBJ2-1; the D is unclear. V shed 3 bases and J shed 5 bases, with 14 bases lying between them. Germline loops: CDR1 GTSNPN, CDR2 SVGIG (reference sequence). There are 14 residues in the CDR3.

The genes are TRBV5-1 and TRBJ2-7; TRBD1 might be the D (5 bases). Trimming cost V 0 bases and J 4 bases, with 14 bases left between them. Per the germline V gene, CDR1 is SGHRS and CDR2 is YFSETQ. This CDR3 spans 15 amino acids. CDR3: CASSLEQAGEYEQYF. The CDR3 coding sequence is TGCGCCAGCAGCTTGGAACAGGCCGGAGAGTACGAGCAGTACTTC.

J is TRBJ1-3 and V is TRBV5-6, with 9 bases fitting TRBD1. CDR3 size: 17 residues. Germline CDR1 is SGHDT and CDR2 is YYEEEE. Germline trimming cut 0 bases from V and 0 bases from J; bases unmatched to any gene: 4. CDR3 residues: CASSLVGDRVSGNTIYF. The CDR3 DNA reads as TGTGCCAGCAGCTTGGTAGGGGACAGGGTCTCTGGAAACACCATATATTTT.

This chain uses TRBV7-8 with TRBJ2-3; TRBD1 agrees at 7 bases. This CDR3 region has 15 residues. The germline V gene has CDR1 SGHVS and CDR2 FQNEAQ. V trimming: 6 bases; J trimming: 5 bases; junction bases outside the gene matches: 11. The CDR3 spells CASRTRQGRLDTQYF. The CDR3 nucleotides are TGTGCCAGCAGAACAAGACAGGGCCGTTTAGATACGCAGTATTTT. The full variable domain, in which reference TRBV7-8 and TRBJ2-3 provide the parts outside the CDR3, is GAGVSQSPRYKVAKRGQDVALRCDPISGHVSLFWYQQALGQGPEFLTYFQNEAQLDKSGLPSDRFFAERPEGSVSTLKIQRTQQEDSAVYLCASRTRQGRLDTQYFGPGTRLTVL.

The chain couples TRBV6-1 to TRBJ1-2; weak D call: TRBD1 (5 bases). Germline CDR1 and CDR2: MNHNS and SASEGT. The CDR3 is 16 residues long. Trimming left V 0 bases short and J 7 bases short, with 18 bases between. CDR3 loop: CASSEAFKGTKSGYTF. In nucleotides, the CDR3 is TGTGCCAGCAGTGAAGCCTTTAAGGGGACTAAGAGTGGCTACACCTTC.

In DNA, the CDR3 is TGTGCCAGCAGCACGGGACTTTACAATGAGCAGTTCTTC. It is translated as CASSTGLYNEQFF. The rearrangement links TRBV7-3 to TRBJ2-1; TRBD2 might be the D (6 bases). V lost 5 bases and J lost 4, with 9 bases in between. Germline lookup yields CDR1 SGHTA and CDR2 FQGTGA. CDR3 length: 13 amino acids.

The J gene is TRBJ2-3, the V gene TRBV29-1; TRBD1 or TRBD2 may be the D gene (5 bases each). Germline V gene sequence: CDR1 SQVTM, CDR2 ANQGSEA. The CDR3 is 17 residues long. V lost 4 bases, J lost 5 bases, and 25 bases lay in between. CDR3 DNA sequence: TGCAGCGTTGTCAGGGTGAGGACCGGGGTTTCCGGAGATACGCAGTATTTT. Protein product: CSVVRVRTGVSGDTQYF.

The chain links TRBV19 to TRBJ2-5, with D perhaps TRBD2 (6 bases). Trimming removed 6 bases from V and 7 bases from J, with 18 bases in between. The CDR3 extends over 14 amino acids. The germline gives CDR1 LNHDA, CDR2 SQIVND (reference sequence). The CDR3 loop reads CASSLGRELGTQYF. The CDR3, as DNA: TGTGCCAGTAGCCTGGGACGGGAGCTTGGGACCCAGTACTTC.

The J gene is TRBJ1-6, the V gene TRBV2; TRBD1 aligns across 7 bases. After removal of 4 bases from V and 10 bases from J, the junction contained 7 bases not matched to a gene. Germline V gives CDR1 SNHLY, CDR2 FYNNEI. This CDR3 has 14 amino acids. The CDR3 is CASSVGQIQSPLHF. The CDR3 DNA reads as TGTGCCAGCAGTGTGGGACAGATCCAGTCACCCCTCCACTTT.

The chain combines TRBV5-1 with TRBJ1-4, with D uncertain. Germline CDR1 and CDR2: SGHRS and YFSETQ. The CDR3 has 17 residues. Trimming left V 4 bases short and J 0 bases short, with 16 bases between. The CDR3 DNA reads as TGCGCCAGCAGCGGTTCCAGCAACACTGCAACTAATGAAAAACTGTTTTTT. Amino acid sequence: CASSGSSNTATNEKLFF.

The chain joins TRBV11-2 to TRBJ1-4, with D possibly matching TRBD1 (5 bases). Germline V gene data show CDR1 as SGHAT and CDR2 as FQNNGV. V lost 2 bases and J lost 7, with 14 bases in between. CDR3 length: 15 residues. The DNA of the CDR3 is TGTGCCAGCAGCTTAAATAGGGGTAGAGGTGAAAAACTGTTTTTT. Translated, it gives CASSLNRGRGEKLFF.

This clone was observed a single time. CDR3 amino acids: CASSFLEGRAPNTQYF. The CDR3 coding sequence is TGTGCCAGCAGTTTTCTGGAGGGTCGGGCGCCGAATACGCAGTATTTT. The chain is built from TRBV28 and TRBJ2-3; maybe TRBD2 (6 bases). Trimming took off 3 bases at V and 7 bases at J, with 20 bases between the two ends. This CDR3 has 16 residues. Germline V CDR1 and CDR2: MDHEN, SYDVKM.

The CDR3 here is CASSLNSNTLYEQYF. As DNA, the CDR3 is TGCGCCAGCAGCTTGAACAGCAACACACTCTACGAGCAGTACTTC. The chain couples TRBV5-1 to TRBJ2-7; no reliable D call. The CDR3 runs to 15 residues. Germline CDR1 and CDR2: SGHRS and YFSETQ. V was shortened by 1 base and J by 3 bases, with 14 bases between the two germline ends.

The chain links TRBV14 to TRBJ2-7; possible D gene TRBD1, 6 bases. Per germline, CDR1 SGHDN and CDR2 FVKESK. This CDR3 is 14 amino acids long. Trimming shortened V by 1 base and J by 1 base, and 8 bases separated the two germline ends. CDR3: CASSQADRSYEQYF. The DNA for the CDR3 is TGTGCCAGCAGCCAAGCGGACAGATCCTACGAGCAGTACTTC. Combining the CDR3 with reference TRBV14 and TRBJ2-7 gives the whole variable domain EAGVTQFPSHSVIEKGQTVTLRCDPISGHDNLYWYRRVMGKEIKFLLHFVKESKQDESGMPNNRFLAERTGGTYSTLKVQPAELEDSGVYFCASSQADRSYEQYFGPGTRLTVT.

This clone was counted only a few times. J is TRBJ2-7 and V is TRBV4-2; D perhaps matches TRBD2 (7 bases). In germline, CDR1 is LGHNA, CDR2 YNFKEQ. V was cut by 0 bases and J by 5 bases, with 17 bases left in between. This CDR3 spans 16 amino acids. CDR3 sequence reads: CASSQDIGGGGHEQYF. Written as DNA, the CDR3 is TGTGCCAGCAGCCAAGATATAGGGGGAGGGGGGCACGAGCAGTACTTC.

This clone was seen once. The chain joins TRBV27 to TRBJ2-5; TRBD1 agrees at 8 bases. J gave up 2 bases and V 2 bases, and 7 bases lay outside the gene matches. Looked up from germline, CDR1 is MNHEY and CDR2 is SMNVEV (reference sequence). The CDR3 is 16 amino acids. The CDR3 bases are TGTGCCAGCAGTTTAGGTAGTCAGGGGGCTCAAGAGACCCAGTACTTC. This encodes CASSLGSQGAQETQYF.

V gene TRBV5-4 combines with J gene TRBJ2-7, with D maybe TRBD2 (6 bases). CDR3 size: 13 residues. Germline V gives CDR1 SGHNT, CDR2 YYREEE (reference sequence). V was trimmed by 3 bases and J by 4 bases, leaving 11 bases between them. Written as DNA, the CDR3 is TGTGCCAGCAGCTATCATAGCGGATACGAGCAGTACTTC. This translates into CASSYHSGYEQYF.

The J gene is TRBJ2-2, the V gene TRBV7-9, with 7 bases identical to TRBD2. The CDR3 sequence is 15 residues long. Germline V gene lookup returns CDR1 SEHNR and CDR2 FQNEAQ (reference sequence). J lost 3 bases, V lost 3 bases, and 4 bases had no gene match. DNA for the CDR3: TGTGCCAGCAGCTTGGGGGAGGGCGACACCGGGGAGCTGTTTTTT. Protein sequence: CASSLGEGDTGELFF.

The gene calls are TRBV27 and TRBJ1-2; the D is unclear. The germline gives CDR1 MNHEY, CDR2 SMNVEV (reference sequence). This CDR3 contains 13 residues. The ends were cut back, 5 bases at V and 8 bases at J, with 15 bases in the middle. CDR3 DNA sequence: TGTGCCAGCAGTGAAGCCTACATGGGGGGCTACACCTTC. It translates to CASSEAYMGGYTF.

J is TRBJ2-7 and V is TRBV28, with D uncertain. V gave up 1 base and J gave up 1 base, with 5 bases separating them. CDR1 is MDHEN and CDR2 is SYDVKM in the germline V gene. This CDR3 spans 13 amino acids. The CDR3 region is CASSLFQSYEQYF. DNA of the CDR3: TGTGCCAGCAGTTTATTTCAGTCCTACGAGCAGTACTTC. The entire variable domain, with the rest obtained from reference TRBV28 and TRBJ2-7, is as follows: DVKVTQSSRYLVKRTGEKVFLECVQDMDHENMFWYRQDPGLGLRLIYFSYDVKMKEKGDIPEGYSVSREKKERFSLILESASTNQTSMYLCASSLFQSYEQYFGPGTRLTVT.

The V gene is TRBV6-6, the J gene TRBJ2-5; weak D call: TRBD2 (5 bases). V lost 3 bases, J lost 2 bases, and 13 bases lay in between. The CDR3 spans 15 residues. Germline CDR1 reads MNHNY; CDR2 reads SVGAGI (reference sequence). The chain's CDR3 is CASSYWMGEQETQYF. CDR3 DNA: TGTGCCAGCAGTTATTGGATGGGAGAACAAGAGACCCAGTACTTC.

The chain joins TRBV7-6 to TRBJ1-6, with D hard to call. The CDR3 is 14 residues long. Germline-derived CDR1 and CDR2 are SGHVS and FNYEAQ. Trimming took off 3 bases at V and 8 bases at J, with 11 bases between the two ends. The CDR3 here is CASSLGGRDSPLHF. CDR3 nucleotide sequence: TGTGCCAGCAGCTTGGGAGGGCGTGATTCACCCCTCCACTTT.

This sequence joins TRBV5-1 and TRBJ2-3; 7 bases line up with TRBD2. Unmatched junction bases numbered 13, after V lost 6 bases and J lost 0 bases. The CDR3 contains 17 residues. CDR1 is SGHRS and CDR2 is YFSETQ in the germline V gene. The CDR3 region has the DNA TGCGCCAGCACACCCTGGGCCCAGCGGGAAAGCACAGATACGCAGTATTTT. This gives the protein CASTPWAQRESTDTQYF.

The chain employs TRBV13 and TRBJ2-1; 8 bases are a match to TRBD2. J gave up 7 bases and V 3 bases, and 5 bases lay outside the gene matches. CDR1 is PRHDT and CDR2 is FYEKMQ in the germline V gene (reference sequence). CDR3 length: 14 amino acids. The CDR3 protein is CASSLPAGENEQFF. The DNA of the CDR3 is TGTGCCAGCAGCTTGCCAGCGGGGGAAAATGAGCAGTTCTTC.

V usage is TRBV7-9 and J usage is TRBJ2-1, with D unclear. From germline, CDR1 is SEHNR and CDR2 FQNEAQ (reference sequence). The CDR3 runs 14 residues. Deletions cut 2 bases from V and 0 bases from J, with 5 bases between. In DNA form, the CDR3 reads TGTGCCAGCAGCTTAAGCCACTCCTACAATGAGCAGTTCTTC. It is translated as CASSLSHSYNEQFF.

This clone has a single count. The chain employs TRBV4-1 and TRBJ2-1; D is uncertain. V lost 1 base and J lost 10, with 8 bases in between. CDR3 length: 12 amino acids. In germline, CDR1 is MGHRA, CDR2 YSYEKL. The CDR3 nucleotides read TGCGCCAGCAGCCAAGCCCCGGACGAGCAGTTCTTC. Its protein is CASSQAPDEQFF.

The rearrangement uses TRBV6-5 and TRBJ1-3, with 7 bases lining up with TRBD1. Trimming cost V 0 bases and J 8 bases; bases outside gene matches: 4. Germline CDR1 and CDR2: MNHEY and SVGAGI. The CDR3 totals 14 residues. CDR3 in amino acids: CASSYSSGQHTIYF. DNA for the CDR3: TGTGCCAGCAGTTACTCGTCGGGACAGCACACCATATATTTT.